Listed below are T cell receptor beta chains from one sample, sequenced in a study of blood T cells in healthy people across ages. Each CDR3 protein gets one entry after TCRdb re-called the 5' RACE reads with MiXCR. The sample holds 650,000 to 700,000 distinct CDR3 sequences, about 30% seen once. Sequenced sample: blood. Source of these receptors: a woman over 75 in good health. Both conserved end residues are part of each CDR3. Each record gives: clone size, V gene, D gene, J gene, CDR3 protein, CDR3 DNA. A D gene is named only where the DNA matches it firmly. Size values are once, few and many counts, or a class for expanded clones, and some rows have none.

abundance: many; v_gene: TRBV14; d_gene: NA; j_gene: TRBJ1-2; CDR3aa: CASSNIINYGYTF; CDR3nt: TGTGCCAGCAGCAACATAATAAACTATGGCTACACCTTC
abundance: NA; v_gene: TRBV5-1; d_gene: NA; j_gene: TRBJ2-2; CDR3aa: CASSLGFDGELFF; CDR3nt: TGCGCCAGCAGCTTAGGCTTTGACGGGGAGCTGTTTTTT
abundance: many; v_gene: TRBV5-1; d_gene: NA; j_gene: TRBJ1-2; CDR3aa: CASSLGQQANYGYTF; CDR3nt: TGCGCCAGCAGCTTGGGACAGCAAGCTAACTATGGCTACACCTTC
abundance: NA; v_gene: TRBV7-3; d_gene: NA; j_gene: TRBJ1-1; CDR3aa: CASSERGFGNTEAFF; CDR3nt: TGTGCCAGCAGCGAAAGGGGGTTCGGGAACACTGAAGCTTTCTTT
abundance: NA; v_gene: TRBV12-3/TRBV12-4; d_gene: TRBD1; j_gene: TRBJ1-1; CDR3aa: CASRQGQDLEAFF; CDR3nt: TGTGCCAGCAGGCAAGGACAGGACCTTGAAGCTTTCTTT
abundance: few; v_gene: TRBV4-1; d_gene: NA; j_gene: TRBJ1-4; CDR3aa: CASSHSTAPGNEKLFF; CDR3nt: TGCGCCAGCAGCCACTCGACTGCCCCGGGTAATGAAAAACTGTTTTTT
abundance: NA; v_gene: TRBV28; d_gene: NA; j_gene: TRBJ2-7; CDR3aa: CASSPRAAAWKQYF; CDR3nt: TGTGCCAGCAGTCCTAGGGCGGCGGCTTGGAAGCAGTACTTC
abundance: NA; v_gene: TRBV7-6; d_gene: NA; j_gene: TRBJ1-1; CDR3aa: CASSLRGAEAFF; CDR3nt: TGTGCCAGCAGCCTACGGGGCGCTGAAGCTTTCTTT
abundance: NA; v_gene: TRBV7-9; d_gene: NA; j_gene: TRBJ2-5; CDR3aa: CASSLLGHGEQYF; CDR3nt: TGTGCCAGCAGCTTATTAGGGCACGGTGAGCAGTACTTC
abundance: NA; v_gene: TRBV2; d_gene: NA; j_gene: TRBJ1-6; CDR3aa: CASSEGRSTTNSPLHF; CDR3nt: TGTGCCAGCAGTGAAGGGAGATCCACGACTAATTCACCCCTCCACTTT